This T cell receptor (beta chain) is drawn from a study of beta chain features in type 1 diabetes. Sequenced material consisted of expressed TCRB transcripts (all of the isolated RNA was reverse transcribed). The protocol was immunoSEQ multiplex PCR, while the TCRdb copy is restricted to in-frame clones and leaves out a portion. The data contain 600,000 to 700,000 clones, 9.5% to 15% of them seen just once; the ten biggest clones take up about 0.11%. A single count supports this clone. Its target is not known. The V gene's germline CDR1 is LNHDA and CDR2 SQIVND (reference sequence). Trimming pared 4 bases from V and 7 bases from J, leaving 7 bases between. The CDR3 length is 11 residues. General observations from the study: Among patients with Type 1 diabetes, TCRB CDR3s were moderately but significantly shorter in every one of the four CD4+ subsets. Comparison showed that naive, central memory and Treg TCRB repertoires appeared more similar among patients than among healthy donors.

Source material: naive CD4+ T cells from blood. The rearrangement links TRBV19 to TRBJ1-2; the D is unclear. The sequence came from a man in his thirties or forties with type 1 diabetes. The CDR3 reads CASSSVPGYTF. The CDR3 coding sequence is TGTGCCAGTAGTAGTGTCCCTGGCTACACCTTC.